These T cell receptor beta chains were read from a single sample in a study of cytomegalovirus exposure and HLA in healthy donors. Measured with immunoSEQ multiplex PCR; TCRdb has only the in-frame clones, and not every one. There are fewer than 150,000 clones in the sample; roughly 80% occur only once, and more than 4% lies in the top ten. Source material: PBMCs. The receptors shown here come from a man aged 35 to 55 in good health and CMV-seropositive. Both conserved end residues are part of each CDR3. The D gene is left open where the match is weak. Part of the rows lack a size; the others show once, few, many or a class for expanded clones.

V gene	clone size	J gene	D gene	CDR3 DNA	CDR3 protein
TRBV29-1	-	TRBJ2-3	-	TGCAGCGTTGACCGGGAGACAGATACGCAGTATTTT	CSVDRETDTQYF
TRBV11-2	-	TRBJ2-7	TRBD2	TGTGCCAGCAGCTTAGCCCCTAGCGGGAGTTACGAGCAGTACTTC	CASSLAPSGSYEQYF
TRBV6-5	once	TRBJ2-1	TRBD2	TGTGCCAGCAGTCCGGGACTAGCAGTTCAACAGTTCTTC	CASSPGLAVQQFF
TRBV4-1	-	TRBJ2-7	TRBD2	TGCGCCAGCAGCCAAGCCTCGGGACTAGCGTTCTACGAGCAGTACTTC	CASSQASGLAFYEQYF
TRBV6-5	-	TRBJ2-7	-	TGTGCCAGCAGTTACGGGTCTAGTGGCTACGAGCAGTACTTC	CASSYGSSGYEQYF
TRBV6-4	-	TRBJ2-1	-	TGTGCCAGCAGTGACTCGGGGCAGGGCAATGAGCAGTTCTTC	CASSDSGQGNEQFF
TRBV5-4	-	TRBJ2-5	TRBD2	TGTGCCAGCAGGCCCGGACTAGCGGGGGTACAAGAGACCCAGTACTTC	CASRPGLAGVQETQYF
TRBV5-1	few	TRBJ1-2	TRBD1	TGCGCCAGCAGTTCGACAGGGACCTATGGCTACACCTTC	CASSSTGTYGYTF
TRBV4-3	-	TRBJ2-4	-	TGCGCCAGCAGCCAGTCCCATCGGGGCAAAAACATTCAGTACTTC	CASSQSHRGKNIQYF
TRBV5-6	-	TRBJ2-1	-	TGTGCCAGCAGCTTGGGAGAGCTATTCTACAATGAGCAGTTCTTC	CASSLGELFYNEQFF
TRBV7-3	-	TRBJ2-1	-	TGTGCCAGCAGCCCCGGGGACAATGAGCAGTTCTTC	CASSPGDNEQFF
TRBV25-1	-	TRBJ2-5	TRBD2	TGTGCCAGCAGTGAATCTCGGCAGCGGGGGGGCCAGGAGACCCAGTACTTC	CASSESRQRGGQETQYF
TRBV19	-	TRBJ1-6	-	TGTGCCAGTAGTACGTCACAGGGAAGATGGTCACCCCTCCACTTT	CASSTSQGRWSPLHF
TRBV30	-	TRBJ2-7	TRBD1	TGTGCCTGGAGTGTGGGACAGGGATACGAGCAGTACTTC	CAWSVGQGYEQYF
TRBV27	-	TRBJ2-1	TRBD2	TGTGCCAGCAGTCCTAGGGCACGGGGGGATGAGCAGTTCTTC	CASSPRARGDEQFF
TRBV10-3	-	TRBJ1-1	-	TGTGCCATCAGTGAGTCGGACAGTAGGAACACTGAAGCTTTCTTT	CAISESDSRNTEAFF
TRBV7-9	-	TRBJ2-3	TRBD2	TGTGCCAGCAGCCAAACTAGCGGGGGGGCAGATACGCAGTATTTT	CASSQTSGGADTQYF
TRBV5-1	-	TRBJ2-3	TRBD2	TGCGCCAGCAGCCGCGGGACTAGCGGGCCGAGCACAGATACGCAGTATTTT	CASSRGTSGPSTDTQYF
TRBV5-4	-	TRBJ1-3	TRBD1	TGTGCCAGCAGCTTACAGGGGGCCTTCGGAAACACCATATATTTT	CASSLQGAFGNTIYF
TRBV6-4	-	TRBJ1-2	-	TGTGCCAGCAGGCAGGGCAGAACCTATGGCTACACCTTC	CASRQGRTYGYTF
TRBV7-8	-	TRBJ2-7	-	TGTGCCAGCAGCTCCCGAGCCTACGAGCAGTACTTC	CASSSRAYEQYF
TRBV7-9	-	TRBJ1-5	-	TGTGCCAGCAGCTTACAGAATCAGCCCCAGCATTTT	CASSLQNQPQHF
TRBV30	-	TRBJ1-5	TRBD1	TGTGCCTGGGCAAAAGACAGGGGACATCAGCCCCAGCATTTT	CAWAKDRGHQPQHF
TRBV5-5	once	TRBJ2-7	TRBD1	TGTGCCAGCACCGAACAGGGGCTTCCTACCTACGAGCAGTACTTC	CASTEQGLPTYEQYF
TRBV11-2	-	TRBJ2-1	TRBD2	TGTGCCAGCAGCGTAACTAGCGGGGGGTACAATGAGCAGTTCTTC	CASSVTSGGYNEQFF
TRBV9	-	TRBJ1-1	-	TGTGCCAGCAGCGTAGTTGACAGGAACACTGAAGCTTTCTTT	CASSVVDRNTEAFF
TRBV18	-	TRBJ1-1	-	TGTGCCAGCTCACCCAGTCAGTTGACTGAAGCTTTCTTT	CASSPSQLTEAFF
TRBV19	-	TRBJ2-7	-	TGTGCCAGTAGGCAGGGGGGCCCGATCTACGAGCAATACTTC	CASRQGGPIYEQYF
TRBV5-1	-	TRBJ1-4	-	TGCGCCAGCAGCTTGGGGCTGAATGAGGGTAATGAAAAACTGTTTTTT	CASSLGLNEGNEKLFF
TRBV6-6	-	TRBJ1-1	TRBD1	TGTGCCAGCAGCAGGGGGTTGTCGGCTTTCTTT	CASSRGLSAFF
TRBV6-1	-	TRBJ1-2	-	TGTGCCAGCAGGGGAGAAAAGAGAGGGTTCTATGGCTACACCTTC	CASRGEKRGFYGYTF
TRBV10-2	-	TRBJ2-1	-	TGCGCCAGTGGGACTGGCTTAGACGGTGAGCAGTTCTTC	CASGTGLDGEQFF
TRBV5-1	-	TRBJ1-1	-	TGCGCCAGCAGCTTACTTTGGACAGCGAACACTGAAGCTTTCTTT	CASSLLWTANTEAFF
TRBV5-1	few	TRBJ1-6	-	TGCGCCAGCAGCTTGGTCTCCTGGGGGCTAGGGAATTCACCCCTCCACTTT	CASSLVSWGLGNSPLHF
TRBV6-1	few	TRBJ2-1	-	TGTGCCAGCACCAAAAGGGACATACCAAATGAGCAGTTCTTC	CASTKRDIPNEQFF
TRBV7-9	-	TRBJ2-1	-	TGTGCCAGCAGCTTGAGCCTCGGGAACAATGAGCAGTTCTTC	CASSLSLGNNEQFF
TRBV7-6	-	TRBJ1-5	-	TGTGCCAGCAGCCCCCGGCTGCAGGGTGATCAGCCCCAGCATTTT	CASSPRLQGDQPQHF
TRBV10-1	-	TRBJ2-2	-	TGCGCCAGCAGTAACGGGGTCACCGGGGAGCTGTTTTTT	CASSNGVTGELFF
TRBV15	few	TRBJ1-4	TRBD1	TGTGCCACCAGCGCCCGGGGACAGCCTAATGAAAAACTGTTTTTT	CATSARGQPNEKLFF
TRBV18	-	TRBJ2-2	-	TGTGCCAGCTCACTAACTAGCAACACCGGGGAGCTGTTTTTT	CASSLTSNTGELFF
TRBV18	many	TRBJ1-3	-	TGTGCCAGCTCACCACTTGAAAGCTCCTATGGAAACACCATATATTTT	CASSPLESSYGNTIYF
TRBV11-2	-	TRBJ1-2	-	TGTGCCAGCAGCTTGTTCCAGACAGTCACCTTC	CASSLFQTVTF
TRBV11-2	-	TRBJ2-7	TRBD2	TGTGCCAGCAGCTTGACTAGCGGGGGAGCCTACGAGCAGTACTTC	CASSLTSGGAYEQYF
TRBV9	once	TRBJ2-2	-	TGTGCCAGCAGCCCCAGGACGGGGGACGGGGAGCTGTTTTTT	CASSPRTGDGELFF
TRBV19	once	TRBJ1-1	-	TGTGCCAGTAGGGGGGCTCTTAACACTGAAGCTTTCTTT	CASRGALNTEAFF
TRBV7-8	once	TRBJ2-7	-	TGTGCCAGCAGCTTATTGACAGTCCAGGGGGAGCAGTACTTC	CASSLLTVQGEQYF
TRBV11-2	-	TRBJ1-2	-	TGTGCCAGCAGTCTTAGGGGAAACTATGGCTACACCTTC	CASSLRGNYGYTF
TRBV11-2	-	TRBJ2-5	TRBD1	TGTGCCAGCAGCTTAGTGACAGGGGAAGAGACCCAGTACTTC	CASSLVTGEETQYF
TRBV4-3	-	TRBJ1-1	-	TGCGCCAGCAGCCAAGGGACCGGGGTGAACACTGAAGCTTTCTTT	CASSQGTGVNTEAFF
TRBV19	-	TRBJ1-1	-	TGTGCCAGTAGTATCCTTCGGGACAATACTGAAGCTTTCTTT	CASSILRDNTEAFF
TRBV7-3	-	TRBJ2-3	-	TGTGCCAGCAGTTCCATGGCGGCCGATACGCAGTATTTT	CASSSMAADTQYF
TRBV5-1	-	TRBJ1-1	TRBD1	TGCGCCAGCAGCTTGGCCGTCGGGACAGGGCTCACTGAAGCTTTCTTT	CASSLAVGTGLTEAFF
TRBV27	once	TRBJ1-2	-	TGTGCCAGCAGTTTATCGCGGGTGGAGAACTATGGCTACACCTTC	CASSLSRVENYGYTF
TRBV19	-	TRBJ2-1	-	TGTGCCAGTAGTATGGTGCGAACCCACAATGAGCAGTTCTTC	CASSMVRTHNEQFF
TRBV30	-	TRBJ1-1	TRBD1	TGTGCCTGGAGTGTACAAGGTGGGACAGGAAGGCCTTTCTTT	CAWSVQGGTGRPFF
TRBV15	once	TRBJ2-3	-	TGTGCCACCAGCAGAGCGGGAAGCGGAGCAGATACGCAGTATTTT	CATSRAGSGADTQYF
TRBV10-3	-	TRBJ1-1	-	TGTGCCATCAGTGAGGACAGGAACACTGAAGCTTTCTTT	CAISEDRNTEAFF
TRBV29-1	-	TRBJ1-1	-	TGCAGCAGGGTGAGGGTGATGAACACTGAAGCTTTCTTT	CSRVRVMNTEAFF